This record looks at one TCR beta chain sequence and its context. Its antigen is not known. The trim removed 4 bases at V and 5 bases at J, leaving 7 bases unmatched. Germline values: CDR1 SGHVS, CDR2 FNYEAQ. This CDR3 is 15 amino acids long. These data originate in a study of T cell responses to AZD1222 COVID-19 vaccine. General study results and limits: Repertoires in all cases were sampled only once the peak T cell response had passed. Donors were mostly white British, more females; clonal diversity possibly underestimated.

Sequenced by immunoSEQ multiplex PCR; TCRdb stores in-frame clones only, minus some. This table has roughly 130,000 clones, 91% appearing once. The chain combines TRBV7-6 with TRBJ1-5; 8 nucleotides agree with TRBD1. Sequenced material: peripheral blood, taken 28 days after the second dose of the MenACWY control vaccine. The sequence came from an adult who received the MenACWY meningococcal vaccine as a control. This CDR3 is CASSSRTGNDQPQHF. In DNA form, the CDR3 reads TGTGCCAGCAGCTCCCGGACAGGGAATGATCAGCCCCAGCATTTT.